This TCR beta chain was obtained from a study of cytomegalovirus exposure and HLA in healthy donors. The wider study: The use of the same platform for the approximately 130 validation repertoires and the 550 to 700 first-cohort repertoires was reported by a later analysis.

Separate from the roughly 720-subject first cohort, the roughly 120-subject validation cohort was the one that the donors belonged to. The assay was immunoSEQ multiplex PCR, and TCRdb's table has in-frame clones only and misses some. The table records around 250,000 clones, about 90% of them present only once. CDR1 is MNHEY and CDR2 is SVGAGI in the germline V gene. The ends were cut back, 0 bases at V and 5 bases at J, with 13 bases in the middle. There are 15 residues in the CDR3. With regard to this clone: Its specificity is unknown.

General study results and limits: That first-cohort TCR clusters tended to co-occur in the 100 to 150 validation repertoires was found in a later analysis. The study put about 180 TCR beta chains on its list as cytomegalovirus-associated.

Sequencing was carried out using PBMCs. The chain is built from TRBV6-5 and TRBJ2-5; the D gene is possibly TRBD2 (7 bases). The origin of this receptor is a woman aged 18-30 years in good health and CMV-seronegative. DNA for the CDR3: TGTGCCAGCAGTTACTCCGCGGGGGCCGGGGAGACCCAGTACTTC. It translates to CASSYSAGAGETQYF.